Described below is a single T cell receptor beta chain sequence and its context. Its antigen is as yet unknown. The junction does not match germline at one end; this may be a read error. The record originates from a study of cytomegalovirus exposure and HLA in healthy donors. Findings and caveats of the study: Some public TCRs appeared in many individuals, while most sequences were rare. A previous analysis found most TCR beta V segments productive roughly 87% or roughly 30% of the time. TCR beta chain V- and J-gene trimming was linked, in a later analysis, to a missense variant in DCLRE1C.

A multiplex PCR was run with 60 Vbeta primers and 13 Jbeta primers. Assay: immunoSEQ multiplex PCR; the TCRdb copy retains only in-frame clones and omits some. This table has some 190,000 clones, 82% appearing once. The germline gives CDR1 SSHAT, CDR2 FNYEAQ (reference sequence). This CDR3 comprises 16 residues. V and J are TRBV7-7 and TRBJ2-5, with 10 bases that match TRBD2. Source material: PBMCs. The sequence was obtained from a middle-aged man in good health and CMV-seronegative. In DNA, the CDR3 is TGTGCTAGCAGCTCGGCCGGGACTAGCGTCGTAGAGACCCAGTACTTC. Protein product: CASSSAGTSVVETQYF.